The 15 T cell receptor beta chains in this list originate from one sample, sequenced in a study of a mutant IDH1 vaccine in newly diagnosed glioma. Libraries were prepared by immunoSEQ multiplex PCR; TCRdb keeps only in-frame clonotypes and omits some of them. The sample lists tens of thousands of clones, 60% to 85% seen once, with over 8% in the top ten. Indicated time point: baseline, week 1 (first vaccination visit). Specified treatment: pre-vaccination baseline after standard-of-care therapy. The material sequenced was PBMCs, taken from a glioma patient treated with radiotherapy, temozolomide or both. The source of these receptors is a man between 45 and 60 years old with glioma.

The V gene is TRBV27, the J gene TRBJ1-2, with D uncertain. CDR1 MNHEY and CDR2 SMNVEV come from the germline V gene (reference sequence). The CDR3 runs 16 residues. The germline V and J ends were trimmed by 6 bases and 2 bases, with 19 bases remaining between them. This chain's CDR3 is CASSRAWATQNYGYTF. Here the CDR3 DNA reads TGTGCCAGCAGCCGCGCATGGGCAACTCAAAACTATGGCTACACCTTC.

The chain employs TRBV11-2 and TRBJ2-2; D not certain. Trimming left V 1 base short and J 6 bases short, with 6 bases between. This CDR3 region has 13 residues. Germline V gives CDR1 SGHAT, CDR2 FQNNGV. The CDR3 region is CASSLGTAGELFF. Written as DNA, the CDR3 is TGTGCCAGCAGCTTAGGAACGGCCGGGGAGCTGTTTTTT.

The V call is TRBV29-1, the J call TRBJ1-1; no firm D call. Trimming took 0 bases from V and 1 from J, leaving 6 bases between them. The CDR3 contains 13 residues. CDR1 is SQVTM and CDR2 is ANQGSEA in the germline V gene. The CDR3 DNA sequence: TGCAGCGTTGAAGAGGCGGCGAACACTGAAGCTTTCTTT. It yields the protein CSVEEAANTEAFF.

This clone was detected a few times. V usage is TRBV7-2 and J usage is TRBJ1-2; no reliable D call. This CDR3 is 12 amino acids long. Germline CDR1 SGHTA, CDR2 FQGNSA. Trimming shortened V by 5 bases and J by 4 bases, and 8 bases separated the two germline ends. The CDR3 sequence: CASSAVGYGYTF. In DNA, the CDR3 is TGTGCCAGCAGCGCCGTCGGCTATGGCTACACCTTC.

CDR3 amino acids: CASSVAGGGAEPQHF. The CDR3, as DNA: TGTGCCAGCAGCGTAGCTGGCGGCGGAGCGGAGCCCCAGCATTTT. This rearrangement joins TRBV9 to TRBJ1-5; no clear D gene. Germline V gene sequence: CDR1 SGDLS, CDR2 YYNGEE. With 0 bases removed from V and 8 bases from J, the gap between germline ends came to 15 bases. The CDR3 loop spans 15 amino acids.

The rearrangement joins TRBV6-1 to TRBJ1-5; 9 bases line up with TRBD1. CDR1 and CDR2 (germline): MNHNS, SASEGT. The length of the CDR3 is 14 residues. The V segment lost 5 bases and the J segment 3 bases; nucleotides outside the gene matches: 2. In DNA, the CDR3 is TGTGCCAGCAGTTGGACAGGGGTCAATCAGCCCCAGCATTTT. The encoded protein is CASSWTGVNQPQHF.

V gene TRBV15 combines with J gene TRBJ1-5; D remains unclear. The CDR3 is made up of 13 amino acids. The V end was cut by 5 bases, the J end by 4 bases, with 9 bases between. CDR1 and CDR2 (germline): LNHNV, YYDKDF (reference sequence). The CDR3 DNA reads as TGTGCCACCAGCGGGCCAGAGAATCAGCCCCAGCATTTT. Its translation: CATSGPENQPQHF. The full variable domain, in which reference TRBV15 and TRBJ1-5 provide the parts outside the CDR3, is DAMVIQNPRYQVTQFGKPVTLSCSQTLNHNVMYWYQQKSSQAPKLLFHYYDKDFNNEADTPDNFQSRRPNTSFCFLDIRSPGLGDTAMYLCATSGPENQPQHFGDGTRLSIL.

This clone is deemed medium-sized. The gene calls are TRBV14 and TRBJ1-2; unclear D gene. CDR1 and CDR2 (germline): SGHDN, FVKESK. V dropped 3 bases and J dropped 5 bases, with 13 bases sitting between them. The CDR3 has 14 amino acids. The CDR3 DNA reads as TGTGCCAGCAGCCACCGAGTAGAACTTTATGGCTACACCTTC. Its protein is CASSHRVELYGYTF.

The genes are TRBV19 and TRBJ1-5; weak D call: TRBD1 (5 bases). V shed 3 bases and J shed 4 bases, with 7 bases lying between them. Germline values: CDR1 LNHDA, CDR2 SQIVND (reference sequence). The CDR3 length is 13 residues. CDR3 bases: TGTGCCAGTAGTATGGGACGGAATCAGCCCCAGCATTTT. It translates to CASSMGRNQPQHF.

This clone occurred a few times. The V gene is TRBV9, the J gene TRBJ2-1; 8 bases are shared with TRBD2. The germline CDR1 and CDR2 sequences are SGDLS and YYNGEE. J lost 0 bases, V lost 2 bases, and 7 bases had no gene match. This CDR3 contains 17 residues. The CDR3: CASSVHLSGSSYNEQFF. The CDR3 nucleotides are TGTGCCAGCAGCGTCCACCTAAGCGGGAGCTCCTACAATGAGCAGTTCTTC.

The V and J genes are TRBV9 and TRBJ2-7; 7 bases are a match to TRBD1. Germline V lookup: CDR1 SGDLS, CDR2 YYNGEE. The J segment lost 0 bases and the V segment lost 3 bases, leaving 6 bases of the junction unmatched. The CDR3 totals 15 residues. The CDR3 region is CASSGSTGSSYEQYF. The CDR3 nucleotides read TGTGCCAGCAGCGGGTCGACAGGGAGCTCCTACGAGCAGTACTTC.

The chain is built from TRBV6-5 and TRBJ2-3; possible D gene TRBD1, 5 bases. Germline CDR1 reads MNHEY; CDR2 reads SVGAGI. Trimming shortened V by 2 bases and J by 0 bases, and 12 bases separated the two germline ends. This CDR3 contains 16 residues. CDR3 DNA: TGTGCCAGCAGTTACGTCGACAGTTCTAGCACAGATACGCAGTATTTT. Its protein is CASSYVDSSSTDTQYF.

The chain employs TRBV20-1 and TRBJ2-7, with D perhaps TRBD1 (6 bases). Trimming took off 6 bases at V and 7 bases at J, with 13 bases between the two ends. The CDR3 is 11 residues long. Germline V lookup: CDR1 DFQATT, CDR2 SNEGSKA (reference sequence). The CDR3 reads CSAPGQVEQYF. The CDR3 DNA reads TGCAGTGCCCCGGGACAAGTAGAGCAGTACTTC.

This clone appeared a single time. This chain connects TRBV7-8 to TRBJ1-5; 9 nucleotides align to TRBD1. Germline V gene sequence: CDR1 SGHVS, CDR2 FQNEAQ. Losses at the gene ends were 5 bases for V and 12 bases for J; bases not matched to a gene: 11. The CDR3 is 14 amino acids. The CDR3 is CASSQATGGLGQHF. As DNA, the CDR3 is TGTGCCAGCAGCCAGGCTACAGGGGGCCTGGGCCAGCATTTT.

V gene TRBV19 combines with J gene TRBJ1-4, with D possibly matching TRBD1 (5 bases). CDR1 is LNHDA and CDR2 is SQIVND in the germline V gene (reference sequence). The V end was cut by 7 bases, the J end by 8 bases, with 17 bases between. CDR3 length equals 14 residues. CDR3 loop: CASNPGTAGEKLFF. The CDR3 nucleotides are TGTGCCAGTAACCCCGGGACGGCGGGGGAAAAACTGTTTTTT. The whole variable domain, filled in from reference TRBV19 and TRBJ1-4, reads DGGITQSPKYLFRKEGQNVTLSCEQNLNHDAMYWYRQDPGQGLRLIYYSQIVNDFQKGDIAEGYSVSREKKESFPLTVTSAQKNPTAFYLCASNPGTAGEKLFFGSGTQLSVL.